Listed below are T cell receptor beta chains from one sample, sequenced in a study of long-term antiretroviral therapy in people with HIV. Profiled with immunoSEQ multiplex PCR; TCRdb holds only in-frame clones, not every one. The sample comprises 6,000 or so clones, roughly 73% of which are singletons, and roughly a sixth rests with the top ten. Sample: unsorted PBMCs, taken 0.5 years before starting antiretroviral therapy. All receptors derive from a man between 40 and 49 years old with HIV. The CDR3 runs from the conserved cysteine through the conserved F or W. The D gene is left open where the match is weak. Clone size is not always given. Where it is, it says once, few, many or a class for expanded clones.

DNA	CDR3	D	size	V	J
TGCGCCAGCAGCCAAGATCTGTCTGTCTCTGGAAACACCATATATTTT	CASSQDLSVSGNTIYF	-	-	TRBV4-1	TRBJ1-3
TGTGCCAGCAGCTCCCTGACGGCGTCTAGAGATACGCAGTATTTT	CASSSLTASRDTQYF	-	-	TRBV11-2	TRBJ2-3
TGTGCCACCCAGGGAGACGTTGACACTGAAGCTTTCTTT	CATQGDVDTEAFF	-	-	TRBV2	TRBJ1-1
TGCGCCAGCATCCGGACCGACGCAACTAATGAAAAACTGTTTTTT	CASIRTDATNEKLFF	-	-	TRBV23-1	TRBJ1-4
TGTGCCAGCAAAAGGACACTAGTCTACGAGCAGTACTTC	CASKRTLVYEQYF	-	-	TRBV2	TRBJ2-7
TGTGCCATCAGTGAGGTCGGAGGGGACACAGATACGCAGTATTTT	CAISEVGGDTDTQYF	-	-	TRBV10-3	TRBJ2-3
TGCAGCGTTCGAAGGGTGGGAGATACGCAGTATTTT	CSVRRVGDTQYF	-	-	TRBV29-1	TRBJ2-3
TGCGCCAGCAGCCCAGGACGAGCCCTCGATGGCTACACCTTC	CASSPGRALDGYTF	-	-	TRBV5-1	TRBJ1-2
TGTGCCAGCTGCCGTGGGCCCGAGAACGAGCAGTACTTC	CASCRGPENEQYF	-	-	TRBV6-1	TRBJ2-7
TGTGCCAGCAGCCCACTGGGTGGCACAGATACGCAGTATTTT	CASSPLGGTDTQYF	-	medium-sized	TRBV7-2	TRBJ2-3
TGCAGCGCCTACTCGGCCAACGGGGGCGAGCAGTACTTC	CSAYSANGGEQYF	-	-	TRBV29-1	TRBJ2-7
TGTGCCAGCAGTTTATACCAGGGGCTAGAGGAGACCCAGTACTTC	CASSLYQGLEETQYF	-	-	TRBV27	TRBJ2-5
TGTGCCAGCAGCCCAGGCCTCGGGTACGAGCAGTACTTC	CASSPGLGYEQYF	-	few	TRBV11-2	TRBJ2-7
TGTGCCAGCAGCTTAGGAGGGGTGCGGGCCAAAAACATTCAGTACTTC	CASSLGGVRAKNIQYF	-	few	TRBV13	TRBJ2-4
TGTGCCAGCAGGACGCAGGGGTACACTGAAGCTTTCTTT	CASRTQGYTEAFF	-	-	TRBV27	TRBJ1-1
TGCGCCAGCAGCAACAGGGCTACTGAAGCTTTCTTT	CASSNRATEAFF	-	-	TRBV10-2	TRBJ1-1
TGTGCCAGCAGCTTAGATCTCCGCTCCTACGAGCAGTACTTC	CASSLDLRSYEQYF	-	few	TRBV7-9	TRBJ2-7
TGTGCCTGGAGTTGGAGAAGGGCCGAGACCCAGTACTTC	CAWSWRRAETQYF	-	-	TRBV30	TRBJ2-5
TGTGCCAGCAGCTTGTGGGGAACCAATGAGCAGTTCTTC	CASSLWGTNEQFF	-	-	TRBV5-4	TRBJ2-1
TGTGCCAGCAGCCTAGGGCAGGGCATTGATACGCAGTATTTT	CASSLGQGIDTQYF	-	-	TRBV7-6	TRBJ2-3
TGTGCCAGCAGCTTAGATTGGGACAGGAGAAACACTGAAGCTTTCTTT	CASSLDWDRRNTEAFF	TRBD1	-	TRBV11-2	TRBJ1-1
TGTGCCAGCAACTGGGGGAATGAGCAGTTCTTC	CASNWGNEQFF	-	-	TRBV7-8	TRBJ2-1
TGTGCCAGCAGCGCGCCCGTGGGAGATACGCAGTATTTT	CASSAPVGDTQYF	-	-	TRBV9	TRBJ2-3
TGTGCCAGCAGCTGGACGGGGAGCACAGATACGCAGTATTTT	CASSWTGSTDTQYF	-	-	TRBV5-6	TRBJ2-3
TGCGCCAGCAGCCAAGAGCCCCCTAAAACGTCTGGGGCCAACGTCCTGACTTTC	CASSQEPPKTSGANVLTF	-	-	TRBV4-3	TRBJ2-6
TGCGCCAGCAGCTTGATGGACAGCAACTTCTACGAGCAGTACTTC	CASSLMDSNFYEQYF	-	-	TRBV5-1	TRBJ2-7
TGTGCCAGCAGTGATGGTAGGGTTGAAAAACTGTTTTTT	CASSDGRVEKLFF	-	-	TRBV6-1	TRBJ1-4
TGTGCCAGCAGATTAGACGCAGGGGTCGCAAACATTCAGTACTTC	CASRLDAGVANIQYF	-	-	TRBV11-2	TRBJ2-4
TGTGCCTGGGGGACAGGGGGGAATTCCTACGAGCAGTACTTC	CAWGTGGNSYEQYF	TRBD1	few	TRBV5-6	TRBJ2-7
TGCAGCGTAGTGACAGGGAGGTATGGCTACACCTTC	CSVVTGRYGYTF	TRBD1	-	TRBV29-1	TRBJ1-2
TGTGCCAGTAGTTTTAGGACAGGGGGCACCACAGATACGCAGTATTTT	CASSFRTGGTTDTQYF	TRBD1	few	TRBV19	TRBJ2-3
TGTGCCAGCAGCTTCAGGGTGAGCGCTGAAGCTTTCTTT	CASSFRVSAEAFF	-	-	TRBV7-2	TRBJ1-1
TGTGCCAGCACCCTATCCCTTGGGGGGCGCGAGCAGTACTTC	CASTLSLGGREQYF	-	-	TRBV11-2	TRBJ2-7
TGTGCCAGCAGCTCTACCCGGCGGTTTTCCTACGAGCAGTACTTC	CASSSTRRFSYEQYF	-	-	TRBV7-9	TRBJ2-7
TGCGCCAGCAGCCGGGACAGGGGGCAGGATGGCTACACCTTC	CASSRDRGQDGYTF	TRBD1	-	TRBV10-2	TRBJ1-2
TGTGCCAGCTCAAAAGGGCTTGACAGTCCCTCTGGGGCCAACGTCCTGACTTTC	CASSKGLDSPSGANVLTF	-	-	TRBV18	TRBJ2-6
TGCGCCAGCAGCTTAGAGCAGGGATTGAACACTGAAGCTTTCTTT	CASSLEQGLNTEAFF	-	-	TRBV5-1	TRBJ1-1
TGTGCCAGTATAGAAACAGGGAGGAGCGGCTACACCTTC	CASIETGRSGYTF	-	-	TRBV19	TRBJ1-2
TGTGCCAGCAGTCAGGGTTCCTACGAGCAGTACTTC	CASSQGSYEQYF	-	-	TRBV6-6	TRBJ2-7
TGCGCCAGCAGCCAATACAACGGGGGCAATCAGCCCCAGCATTTT	CASSQYNGGNQPQHF	-	-	TRBV4-3	TRBJ1-5
TGTGCCAGCAGTCCACGTGGGGACACTGAAGCTTTCTTT	CASSPRGDTEAFF	-	-	TRBV28	TRBJ1-1
TGCGCCAGCAGCCAAGACTGGGACAGTGATAGGGCCTACGAGCAGTACTTC	CASSQDWDSDRAYEQYF	TRBD1	-	TRBV4-3	TRBJ2-7
TGTGCCATCAGGCCGGTGGAGGCCGGGGACTATGGCTACACCTTC	CAIRPVEAGDYGYTF	-	-	TRBV10-3	TRBJ1-2
TGTGCCAGCAGCTTTAGATCACGGGGAGATACGCAGTATTTT	CASSFRSRGDTQYF	-	-	TRBV7-2	TRBJ2-3
TGTGCCATCACTCGGGGGGTCGACACTGAAGCTTTCTTT	CAITRGVDTEAFF	-	-	TRBV10-3	TRBJ1-1
TGTGCCATCAGTGAGTCGAGGGGACAGGGGAGTTACGAGCAGTACTTC	CAISESRGQGSYEQYF	TRBD1	-	TRBV10-3	TRBJ2-7
TGTGCCAGCAGCCAGGCAGGGTTGTCCTACAATGAGCAGTTCTTC	CASSQAGLSYNEQFF	-	-	TRBV7-2	TRBJ2-1
TGTGCCAGTAGTCCTAATGGGGCCTCCTATAGCAATCAGCCCCAGCATTTT	CASSPNGASYSNQPQHF	-	-	TRBV19	TRBJ1-5
TGTGCCAGCAGCTTCGGTACAGGGTACCTCTCCTACGAGCAGTACTTC	CASSFGTGYLSYEQYF	-	-	TRBV7-8	TRBJ2-7
TGCGCCAGCAGCTTGGAAGACTCCAACGAGCAGTACTTC	CASSLEDSNEQYF	-	medium-sized	TRBV5-1	TRBJ2-7
TGTGCCAGCAGTTACGTCAGGGGTAGTCAGCCCCAGCATTTT	CASSYVRGSQPQHF	-	-	TRBV6-5	TRBJ1-5
TGTGCCAGCTCACCGTTGAGCCGGGTTACAGGCTCTGGAAACACCATATATTTT	CASSPLSRVTGSGNTIYF	-	-	TRBV18	TRBJ1-3
TGTGCCATCAGTGAGTCGTTTGGGGTCGTGACCCGCGCGCACCGGCAGTACTTC	CAISESFGVVTRAHRQYF	-	-	TRBV10-3	TRBJ2-7
TGCGCCAGCAGCTCCCCTAATTCACCCCTCCACTTT	CASSSPNSPLHF	-	-	TRBV5-1	TRBJ1-6
TGCGCCAGCAGCCAGCGACAGGGGTACGAGCAGTACTTC	CASSQRQGYEQYF	TRBD1	-	TRBV4-1	TRBJ2-7
TGTGCCTGGATCACCCCCGGGGGGGAAGGGAACTATGGCTACACCTTC	CAWITPGGEGNYGYTF	-	-	TRBV30	TRBJ1-2
TGCGCCAGCAGCCAAGAACAGGGGCTTAGCAATCAGCCCCAGCATTTT	CASSQEQGLSNQPQHF	TRBD1	few	TRBV4-1	TRBJ1-5
TGTGCCATCAGTGAGCGGGGGCCGAACACCGGGGAGCTGTTTTTT	CAISERGPNTGELFF	-	-	TRBV10-3	TRBJ2-2
TGTGCCTGGAGTCCAGACAGGTACACTGAAGCTTTCTTT	CAWSPDRYTEAFF	-	-	TRBV30	TRBJ1-1
TGTGCCAGCAGTTGGGGACAGGGAGCAAACTATGGCTACACCTTC	CASSWGQGANYGYTF	TRBD1	-	TRBV6-5	TRBJ1-2